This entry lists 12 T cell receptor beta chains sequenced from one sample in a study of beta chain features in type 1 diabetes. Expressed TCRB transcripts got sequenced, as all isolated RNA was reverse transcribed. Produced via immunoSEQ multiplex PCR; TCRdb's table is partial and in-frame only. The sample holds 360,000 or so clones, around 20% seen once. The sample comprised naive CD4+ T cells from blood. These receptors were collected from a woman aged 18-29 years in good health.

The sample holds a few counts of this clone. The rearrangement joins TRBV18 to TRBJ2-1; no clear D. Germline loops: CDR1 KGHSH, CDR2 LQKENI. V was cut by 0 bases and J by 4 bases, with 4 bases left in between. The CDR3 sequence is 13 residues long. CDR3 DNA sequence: TGTGCCAGCTCACCACCTCAGTACAATGAGCAGTTCTTC. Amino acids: CASSPPQYNEQFF.

CDR3 coding DNA: TGCGCCAGCAGCCAATTAGCACGAGTGGAGACCCAGTACTTC. Amino acid sequence: CASSQLARVETQYF. The gene calls are TRBV4-1 and TRBJ2-5; D gene unclear. The CDR3 covers 14 residues. V lost 2 bases and J 5 bases, leaving 12 bases between the germline ends. Germline V lookup: CDR1 MGHRA, CDR2 YSYEKL.

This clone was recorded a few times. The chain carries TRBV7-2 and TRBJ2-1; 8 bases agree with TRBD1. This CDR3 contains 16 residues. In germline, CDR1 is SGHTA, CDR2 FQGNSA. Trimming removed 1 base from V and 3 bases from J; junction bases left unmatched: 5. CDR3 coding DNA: TGTGCCAGCAGCTTAGGACAGGGGTTTGACTACAATGAGCAGTTCTTC. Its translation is CASSLGQGFDYNEQFF.

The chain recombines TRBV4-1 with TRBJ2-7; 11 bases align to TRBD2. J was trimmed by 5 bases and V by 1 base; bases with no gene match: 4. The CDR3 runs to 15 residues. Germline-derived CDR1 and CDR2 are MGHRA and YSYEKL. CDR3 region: CASSQVAGGLNEQYF. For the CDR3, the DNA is TGCGCCAGCAGCCAAGTAGCGGGAGGGCTTAACGAGCAGTACTTC.

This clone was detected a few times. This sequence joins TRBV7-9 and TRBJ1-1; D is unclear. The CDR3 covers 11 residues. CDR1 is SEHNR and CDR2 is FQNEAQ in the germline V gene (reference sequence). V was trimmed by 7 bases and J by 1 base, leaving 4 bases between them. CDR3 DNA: TGTGCCAGCATGAGGAACACTGAAGCTTTCTTT. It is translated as CASMRNTEAFF.

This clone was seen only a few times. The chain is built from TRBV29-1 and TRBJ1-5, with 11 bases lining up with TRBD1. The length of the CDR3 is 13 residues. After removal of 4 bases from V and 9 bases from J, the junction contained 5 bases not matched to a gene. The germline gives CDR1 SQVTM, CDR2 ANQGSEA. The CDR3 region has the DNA TGCAGCGTTGGTGGGACAGGGGGGGGGCCCCAGCATTTT. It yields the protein CSVGGTGGGPQHF.

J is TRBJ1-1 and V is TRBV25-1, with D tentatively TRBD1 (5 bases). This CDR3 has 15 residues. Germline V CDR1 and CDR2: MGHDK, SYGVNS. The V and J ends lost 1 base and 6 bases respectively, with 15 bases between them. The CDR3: CASSESGQYRAEAFF. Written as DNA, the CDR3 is TGTGCCAGCAGTGAATCCGGACAATATAGGGCTGAAGCTTTCTTT.

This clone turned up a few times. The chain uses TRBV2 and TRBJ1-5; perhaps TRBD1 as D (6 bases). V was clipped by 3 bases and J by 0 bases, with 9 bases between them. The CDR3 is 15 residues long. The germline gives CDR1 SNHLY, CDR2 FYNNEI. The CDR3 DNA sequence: TGTGCCAGCAGTGATCAGGGGCCTAGCAATCAGCCCCAGCATTTT. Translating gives CASSDQGPSNQPQHF.

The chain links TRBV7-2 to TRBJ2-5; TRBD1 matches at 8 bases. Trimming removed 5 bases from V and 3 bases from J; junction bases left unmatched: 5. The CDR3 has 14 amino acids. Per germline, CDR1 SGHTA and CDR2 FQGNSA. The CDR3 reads CASSPGTGEETQYF. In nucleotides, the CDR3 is TGTGCCAGCAGCCCTGGGACAGGTGAAGAGACCCAGTACTTC.

Here the CDR3 DNA reads TGTGCCAGCAGCCAGAGGACGGCCAGGGGCTCCTACGAGCAGTACTTC. It is translated as CASSQRTARGSYEQYF. V is TRBV14 and J is TRBJ2-7; weak D call: TRBD1 (6 bases). V dropped 3 bases and J dropped 0 bases, with 15 bases sitting between them. Germline CDR1 and CDR2: SGHDN and FVKESK. CDR3 length: 16 amino acids.

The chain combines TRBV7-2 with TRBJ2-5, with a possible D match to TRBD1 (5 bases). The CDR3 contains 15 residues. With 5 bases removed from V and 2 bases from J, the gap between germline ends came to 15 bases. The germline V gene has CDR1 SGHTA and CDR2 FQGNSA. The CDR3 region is CASSRWTNNQETQYF. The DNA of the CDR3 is TGTGCCAGCAGCCGATGGACAAACAATCAAGAGACCCAGTACTTC.

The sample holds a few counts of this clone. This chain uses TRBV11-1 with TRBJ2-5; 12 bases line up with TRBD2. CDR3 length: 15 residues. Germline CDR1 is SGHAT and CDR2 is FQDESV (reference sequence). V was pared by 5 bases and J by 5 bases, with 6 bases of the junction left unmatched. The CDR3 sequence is CASSPGLAGMETQYF. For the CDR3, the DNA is TGTGCCAGCAGCCCAGGACTAGCGGGGATGGAGACCCAGTACTTC.